Here is one TCR beta chain with its context. Its target is not known. Gene names denote mouse genes. Coverage ceases 1 residue before the CDR3 finishes, and the germline J gene fills in the end. Time point here: mouse harvest day 14 after allogeneic transplant. The graft held 10^6 splenic CD5+ T cells and 10^7 T-cell-depleted bone marrow cells. Mice had MHC-mismatched B6 into BALB/c GVHD, sampled day 7 or 14. The data stem from a study of tissue T cells after allogeneic stem cell transplantation. After removal of 7 bases from V and 4 bases from J, the junction contained 1 base not matched to a gene. Germline lookup yields CDR1 NNHNN and CDR2 SYGAGS (reference sequence). This CDR3 contains 12 residues. Clones were sequenced by immunoSEQ multiplex PCR, and TCRdb holds only the in-frame ones, with some missing. This sample yields 4,600 or so clones, of which 49% are seen a single time; roughly a fifth belongs to the top ten.

General study findings and limits: Sampling depth was limited, and the cohort was small and clinically varied. Few T cell clones were shared across patients, but motif clusters showed tissue-specific shared signatures.

Input material: lymph node tissue. This receptor was obtained from a female BALB/c mouse given C57BL/6 T cells with graft-versus-host disease after an allogeneic hematopoietic cell transplant. This chain joins TRBV13-2 and TRBJ2-1, with 8 bases identical to TRBD1. CDR3 in amino acids: CASRDRYAEQFF. Incomplete CDR3 DNA: TGTGCCAGCCGGGACAGGTATGCTGAGCAGTTC.